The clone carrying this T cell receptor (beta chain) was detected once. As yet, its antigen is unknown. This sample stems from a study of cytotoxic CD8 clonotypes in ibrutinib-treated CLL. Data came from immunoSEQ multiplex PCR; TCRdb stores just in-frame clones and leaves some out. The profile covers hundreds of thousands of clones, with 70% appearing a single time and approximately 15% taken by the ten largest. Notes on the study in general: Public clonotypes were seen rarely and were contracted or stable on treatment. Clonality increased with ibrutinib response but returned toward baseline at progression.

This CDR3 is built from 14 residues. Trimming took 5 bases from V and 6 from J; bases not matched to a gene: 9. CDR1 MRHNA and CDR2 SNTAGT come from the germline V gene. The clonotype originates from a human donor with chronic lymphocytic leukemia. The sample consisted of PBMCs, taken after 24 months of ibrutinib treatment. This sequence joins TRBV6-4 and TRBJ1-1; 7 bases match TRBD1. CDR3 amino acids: CASSRPDRAAEAFF. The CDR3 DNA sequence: TGTGCCAGCAGTAGACCCGACAGGGCCGCTGAAGCTTTCTTT.